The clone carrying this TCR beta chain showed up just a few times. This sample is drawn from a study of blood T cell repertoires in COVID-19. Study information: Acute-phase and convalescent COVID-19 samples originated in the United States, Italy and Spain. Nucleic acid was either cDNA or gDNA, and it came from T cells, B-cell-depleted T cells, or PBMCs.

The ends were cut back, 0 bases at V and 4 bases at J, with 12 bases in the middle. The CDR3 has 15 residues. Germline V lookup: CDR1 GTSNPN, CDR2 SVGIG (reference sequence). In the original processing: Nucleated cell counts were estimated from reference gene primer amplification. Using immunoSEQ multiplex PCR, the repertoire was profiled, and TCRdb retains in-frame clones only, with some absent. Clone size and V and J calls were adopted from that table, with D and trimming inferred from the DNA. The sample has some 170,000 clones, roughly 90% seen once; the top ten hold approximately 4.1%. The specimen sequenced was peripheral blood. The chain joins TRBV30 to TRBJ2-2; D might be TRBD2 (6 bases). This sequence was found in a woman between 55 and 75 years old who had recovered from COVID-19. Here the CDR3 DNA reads TGTGCCTGGAGTGTAGGCGGGGCCCTCACCGGGGAGCTGTTTTTT. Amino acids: CAWSVGGALTGELFF.